This T cell receptor (beta chain) originates from a study of shared clonotypes between healthy human individuals. Overall study results and limits: Measured sharing among donors was expected to vary with sequencing depth. Lower generation probabilities were found for non-shared clonotypes than for those shared by all four donors.

Between the trimmed V and J ends, which lost 2 bases and 2 bases, there was a span of 13 bases. This CDR3 is built from 16 residues. The germline V gene encodes CDR1 SGHTA and CDR2 FQGNSA. Donors, healthy HIV-negative adults, lacked recent acute infections or vaccinations. Several immunoSEQ 96-well plates shared each subset's DNA, each plate a replicate. Only in-frame clones appear in the TCRdb table, and some are missing; sequencing was by immunoSEQ multiplex PCR. This table has around 980,000 clones, approximately 78% appearing once. Of note for this clone: The target antigen is unknown.

The source material was memory CD4+ T cells from PBMCs. Subset described: CD45RA-negative fraction. This TCR came from a young man in good health. Some clones in this sample may be carry-over from other donors' samples. J is TRBJ2-1 and V is TRBV7-2, with D unresolved. The CDR3 nucleotides are TGTGCCAGCAGCTTATCTGAGATGGGCCCCTACAATGAGCAGTTCTTC. Amino acids: CASSLSEMGPYNEQFF.